The rows below give T cell receptor beta chains drawn from one sample of a study of technical replicates of blood from several donors. Sequencing used immunoSEQ multiplex PCR; TCRdb keeps in-frame clones, though not all of them. The repertoire holds approximately 97,000 clones, approximately 96% seen once, with about 0.39% in the top ten. Specimen: T cells isolated from PBMCs. Receptors were obtained from a human donor in good health. Both conserved end residues are part of each CDR3. The order of the fields is J gene, V gene, D gene, CDR3 DNA, CDR3 protein. The D gene is left open where the match is weak.

j_call: TRBJ1-2; v_call: TRBV5-6; d_call: -; cdr3_nt: TGTGCCAGCAGCCAAGACAGGTCCAACTATGGCTACACCTTC; cdr3_aa: CASSQDRSNYGYTF
j_call: TRBJ2-1; v_call: TRBV4-2; d_call: TRBD2; cdr3_nt: TGTGCCAGCAGCCAAGATGGGCGGGAGGGCCTAGATGAGCAGTTCTTC; cdr3_aa: CASSQDGREGLDEQFF
j_call: TRBJ2-7; v_call: TRBV10-3; d_call: TRBD2; cdr3_nt: TGTGCCATCAGTGATGGGCGGGAGTTAGGTGAGCAGTACTTC; cdr3_aa: CAISDGRELGEQYF
j_call: TRBJ2-7; v_call: TRBV7-9; d_call: TRBD2; cdr3_nt: TGTGCCAGCAGCCCGAGCGGGAACTCCTACGAGCAGTACTTC; cdr3_aa: CASSPSGNSYEQYF
j_call: TRBJ2-2; v_call: TRBV7-9; d_call: -; cdr3_nt: TGTGCCAGCAACCGGGAGAACGGGGAGCTGTTTTTT; cdr3_aa: CASNRENGELFF
j_call: TRBJ2-7; v_call: TRBV10-3; d_call: TRBD2; cdr3_nt: TGTGCCATCAGTGCCCCGGGACTAACCTACGAGCAGTACTTC; cdr3_aa: CAISAPGLTYEQYF
j_call: TRBJ2-7; v_call: TRBV18; d_call: -; cdr3_nt: TGTGCCAGCTCACAAGCCCAAGGGGACGAGCAGTACTTC; cdr3_aa: CASSQAQGDEQYF
j_call: TRBJ2-7; v_call: TRBV28; d_call: -; cdr3_nt: TGTGCCAGCAGTTTGCAGGGGACCTCCTACGAGCAGTACTTC; cdr3_aa: CASSLQGTSYEQYF
j_call: TRBJ1-3; v_call: TRBV5-1; d_call: -; cdr3_nt: TGCGCCAGCAGCGTCGGTTCATCTGGAAACACCATATATTTT; cdr3_aa: CASSVGSSGNTIYF
j_call: TRBJ2-3; v_call: TRBV7-2; d_call: -; cdr3_nt: TGTGCCAGCAGCCGAAAAACCAGGCTTTACACAGATACGCAGTATTTT; cdr3_aa: CASSRKTRLYTDTQYF
j_call: TRBJ1-2; v_call: TRBV9; d_call: TRBD1; cdr3_nt: TGTGCCAGCAGCGTAGCCCAGACAGGGGGCGTTGGGTATGGCTACACCTTC; cdr3_aa: CASSVAQTGGVGYGYTF
j_call: TRBJ1-1; v_call: TRBV11-3; d_call: TRBD1; cdr3_nt: TGTGCCAGCAGCTTCAGGGGGCGAAAAGCTTTCTTT; cdr3_aa: CASSFRGRKAFF
j_call: TRBJ1-1; v_call: TRBV2; d_call: TRBD1; cdr3_nt: TGTGCCAGCAGTGAATCCCGGGACAGGGCCCCTGAAGCTTTCTTT; cdr3_aa: CASSESRDRAPEAFF
j_call: TRBJ2-7; v_call: TRBV9; d_call: TRBD2; cdr3_nt: TGTGCCAGCAGCGTAGGGCTGAGCGGGAGCCCCCACGAGCAGTACTTC; cdr3_aa: CASSVGLSGSPHEQYF
j_call: TRBJ1-3; v_call: TRBV19; d_call: -; cdr3_nt: TGTGCCAGTAGTACCACAGTCCTTTCTGGAAACACCATATATTTT; cdr3_aa: CASSTTVLSGNTIYF
j_call: TRBJ1-1; v_call: TRBV2; d_call: -; cdr3_nt: TGTGCCAGCAGTTTTACCCGACAGGCGATGAACACTGAAGCTTTCTTT; cdr3_aa: CASSFTRQAMNTEAFF
j_call: TRBJ2-1; v_call: TRBV11-2; d_call: TRBD2; cdr3_nt: TGTGCCAGCAGCTTTAGCGGGAGGGCCCCCTACAATGAGCAGTTCTTC; cdr3_aa: CASSFSGRAPYNEQFF
j_call: TRBJ1-5; v_call: TRBV28; d_call: -; cdr3_nt: TGTGCCAGCAGTTTGCCCGGGGAGGGTCAGCCCCAGCATTTT; cdr3_aa: CASSLPGEGQPQHF
j_call: TRBJ1-4; v_call: TRBV5-6; d_call: TRBD1; cdr3_nt: TGTGCCAGCAGCCCGGACAGGGGGTCAACTAATGAAAAACTGTTTTTT; cdr3_aa: CASSPDRGSTNEKLFF
j_call: TRBJ2-1; v_call: TRBV2; d_call: TRBD2; cdr3_nt: TGTGCCAGCAGAGGTGGTAGCGGGTTCTACAATGAGCAGTTCTTC; cdr3_aa: CASRGGSGFYNEQFF